These 21 T cell receptor beta chains were all obtained from the same sample, sequenced in a study of Ad26.COV2.S vaccination and SARS-CoV-2 variants. TCRdb's copy holds only in-frame clones and misses some; the assay was immunoSEQ multiplex PCR. The data contain about 480,000 clones, around nine tenths of them singletons. Treatment reported: 15 to 20 received Ad26.COV2.S at low or high dose, single or two shots; five or six received placebo; per-sample allocation not given. Collection of the samples took place on day 63 after the first injection of vaccine or placebo. The sample here was peripheral blood, taken in a trial of Ad26.COV2.S vaccine versus placebo. These receptors all come from a person aged 18-60 years who received the Ad26.COV2.S COVID-19 vaccine or a placebo.

CDR3 in DNA: TGTGCCAGCAGTTCCTACACCGGGGAGCTGTTTTTT. Its translation: CASSSYTGELFF. The gene calls are TRBV27 and TRBJ2-2; D is uncertain. V dropped 4 bases and J dropped 3 bases, with 3 bases sitting between them. There are 12 residues in the CDR3. Germline assignment: CDR1 MNHEY and CDR2 SMNVEV (reference sequence).

The V and J genes are TRBV15 and TRBJ1-2; D unclear. Germline CDR1 is LNHNV and CDR2 is YYDKDF (reference sequence). Trimming took 7 bases from V and 5 from J, leaving 11 bases between them. This CDR3 contains 12 residues. The CDR3 here is CATNDVFYGYTF. In nucleotides, the CDR3 is TGTGCCACCAATGACGTCTTTTATGGCTACACCTTC.

The V and J genes are TRBV6-1 and TRBJ2-3; 8 nucleotides agree with TRBD2. CDR1 is MNHNS, CDR2 SASEGT, per germline. This CDR3 has 19 amino acids. After removal of 4 bases from V and 8 bases from J, the junction contained 23 bases not matched to a gene. CDR3 loop: CASSARVDLLAGYVGTQYF. In DNA, the CDR3 is TGTGCCAGCAGTGCCAGGGTAGACCTGTTAGCGGGATATGTCGGTACGCAGTATTTT.

The V and J genes are TRBV29-1 and TRBJ1-1, with 12 bases aligning to TRBD1. This CDR3 is built from 15 residues. CDR1 is SQVTM and CDR2 is ANQGSEA in the germline V gene. V lost 7 bases, J lost 5 bases, and 11 bases stayed unmatched. The CDR3 DNA reads TGCAGCGCGTTCGGGACAGGGGGCTGGGGAACTGAAGCTTTCTTT. It is translated as CSAFGTGGWGTEAFF.

This chain joins TRBV7-6 and TRBJ1-5; D gene ambiguous. Germline V gives CDR1 SGHVS, CDR2 FNYEAQ. CDR3 length: 13 amino acids. V was trimmed by 4 bases and J by 6 bases, leaving 10 bases between them. CDR3 sequence: CASSSGGIQPQHF. CDR3 bases: TGTGCCAGCAGCTCAGGCGGGATTCAGCCCCAGCATTTT.

The genes are TRBV15 and TRBJ1-5; tentative D call: TRBD1 (5 bases). Germline CDR1 and CDR2: LNHNV and YYDKDF (reference sequence). The ends were cut back, 9 bases at V and 0 bases at J, with 12 bases in the middle. This CDR3 comprises 14 residues. The CDR3 nucleotides are TGTGCCACAGTTACAGGTTATAGCAATCAGCCCCAGCATTTT. It is translated as CATVTGYSNQPQHF.

The rearrangement joins TRBV5-4 to TRBJ2-7; the match to TRBD2 covers 7 bases. J was trimmed by 2 bases and V by 4 bases; bases with no gene match: 9. Looked up from germline, CDR1 is SGHNT and CDR2 is YYREEE (reference sequence). The CDR3 has 15 amino acids. The CDR3 loop is CASSPGWGGTYEQYF. The CDR3 bases are TGTGCCAGCAGCCCGGGTTGGGGGGGGACCTACGAGCAGTACTTC.

This sequence joins TRBV7-2 and TRBJ2-7; a weak D match, TRBD2 (6 bases). This CDR3 contains 15 residues. Trimming cost V 3 bases and J 6 bases, with 18 bases left between them. Germline-derived CDR1 and CDR2 are SGHTA and FQGNSA. The CDR3 loop is CASSLAGTPTGEQYF. The CDR3 DNA follows: TGTGCCAGCAGCTTGGCGGGGACCCCCACGGGCGAGCAGTACTTC.

The chain employs TRBV11-2 and TRBJ1-3; D not certain. CDR1 is SGHAT, CDR2 FQNNGV, per germline. The CDR3 sequence is 16 residues long. The germline V and J ends were trimmed by 0 bases and 0 bases, with 9 bases remaining between them. The CDR3 here is CASSLDWQSSGNTIYF. The CDR3 nucleotides are TGTGCCAGCAGCTTAGATTGGCAGTCCTCTGGAAACACCATATATTTT.

This clone has a handful of counts. The J gene is TRBJ1-6, the V gene TRBV2; TRBD1 is a possible D gene (5 bases). CDR3 length: 16 amino acids. CDR1 is SNHLY, CDR2 FYNNEI, per germline. The ends were cut back, 2 bases at V and 9 bases at J, with 17 bases in the middle. CDR3 sequence: CASSETGAGVGSPLHF. The CDR3 coding sequence is TGTGCCAGCAGTGAAACCGGGGCGGGTGTTGGTTCACCCCTCCACTTT. The full variable domain, rest sourced from reference TRBV2 and TRBJ1-6, is EPEVTQTPSHQVTQMGQEVILRCVPISNHLYFYWYRQILGQKVEFLVSFYNNEISEKSEIFDDQFSVERPDGSNFTLKIRSTKLEDSAMYFCASSETGAGVGSPLHFGNGTRLTVT.

This rearrangement joins TRBV7-3 to TRBJ2-3, with D tentatively TRBD2 (5 bases). The V gene's germline CDR1 is SGHTA and CDR2 FQGTGA. V shed 2 bases and J shed 5 bases, with 11 bases lying between them. This CDR3 region has 14 residues. DNA of the CDR3: TGTGCCAGCAGCTTACTAGCACCAGTAGATACGCAGTATTTT. It is translated as CASSLLAPVDTQYF.

The chain carries TRBV7-9 and TRBJ2-3; D possibly uses TRBD1 or TRBD2 (5 bases each). Germline CDR1 SEHNR, CDR2 FQNEAQ (reference sequence). This CDR3 has 14 residues. Trimming removed 0 bases at V and 2 bases at J, with 6 bases between. For the CDR3, the DNA is TGTGCCAGCAGCTTAGCGGGGACCACAGATACGCAGTATTTT. Its translation is CASSLAGTTDTQYF.

This clone was seen once. The chain employs TRBV5-1 and TRBJ2-7; TRBD2 might be the D (6 bases). There are 16 residues in the CDR3. The V gene lost 4 bases and the J gene lost 2 bases, with 19 bases spanning the gap. The germline CDR1 and CDR2 sequences are SGHRS and YFSETQ. CDR3 sequence reads: CASSKELASIAYEQYF. CDR3 DNA: TGCGCCAGCAGCAAGGAACTAGCCTCGATTGCCTACGAGCAGTACTTC.

The V and J genes are TRBV27 and TRBJ2-5; unclear D gene. V dropped 6 bases and J dropped 7 bases, with 24 bases sitting between them. The CDR3 is 16 residues long. CDR1 MNHEY and CDR2 SMNVEV come from the germline V gene (reference sequence). This CDR3 reads CASSPTFSRMGGTQYF. The CDR3 coding sequence is TGTGCCAGCAGCCCTACCTTCTCCCGGATGGGTGGGACCCAGTACTTC.

J is TRBJ2-3 and V is TRBV5-4; D not certain. The CDR3 length is 12 residues. From germline, CDR1 is SGHNT and CDR2 YYREEE (reference sequence). With 7 bases removed from V and 2 bases from J, the gap between germline ends came to 8 bases. Here the CDR3 reads CASGPLTDTQYF. CDR3 coding DNA: TGTGCCAGCGGTCCCCTCACAGATACGCAGTATTTT.

The chain carries TRBV30 and TRBJ2-7, with no clear D. The germline V gene has CDR1 GTSNPN and CDR2 SVGIG (reference sequence). This CDR3 contains 14 residues. Trimming shortened V by 6 bases and J by 0 bases, and 15 bases separated the two germline ends. The CDR3 region is CACSPSKNSYEQYF. CDR3 DNA: TGTGCCTGTTCACCCTCCAAAAACTCCTACGAGCAGTACTTC.

On this clone: The junction shows a germline mismatch at one end, possibly a read error. The rearrangement joins TRBV28 to TRBJ2-1, with unresolved D. The CDR3 is 12 amino acids. Germline V gene sequence: CDR1 MDHEN, CDR2 SYDVKM. In DNA, the CDR3 is TGTGCCAGCAGTACCCCCCTAAGCTCCGTCCTCTTC. This translates into CASSTPLSSVLF.

The V call is TRBV7-3, the J call TRBJ2-7; D gene ambiguous. Germline-derived CDR1 and CDR2 are SGHTA and FQGTGA. V was pared by 5 bases and J by 5 bases, with 13 bases between. This CDR3 contains 13 residues. CDR3 amino acids: CASSPALGHEQYF. CDR3 bases: TGTGCCAGCAGCCCGGCCCTTGGTCACGAGCAGTACTTC.

The chain has TRBV28 and TRBJ2-1, with no clear D. Germline V CDR1 and CDR2: MDHEN, SYDVKM. V was pared by 5 bases and J by 0 bases, with 8 bases between. The CDR3 consists of 14 residues. The chain's CDR3 is CASSPIDSYNEQFF. The CDR3 DNA is TGTGCCAGCAGTCCAATTGACTCCTACAATGAGCAGTTCTTC.

Only a few counts were recorded for this clone. The chain couples TRBV4-1 to TRBJ1-3; D unclear. The V end was cut by 1 base, the J end by 0 bases, with 7 bases between. This CDR3 region has 15 residues. CDR1 and CDR2 (germline): MGHRA, YSYEKL. The CDR3 DNA reads as TGCGCCAGCAGCCAAGGGTACGGCTCTGGAAACACCATATATTTT. Translated: CASSQGYGSGNTIYF.

The V gene is TRBV28, the J gene TRBJ1-5, with D unclear. CDR3 size: 14 residues. Trimming took 5 bases from V and 0 from J, leaving 8 bases between them. Looked up from germline, CDR1 is MDHEN and CDR2 is SYDVKM. The CDR3 nucleotides are TGTGCCAGCAGTCCCCCCTATAGCAATCAGCCCCAGCATTTT. Its translation: CASSPPYSNQPQHF.